This T cell receptor beta chain stems from a study of shared clonotypes between healthy human individuals. Study-wide findings and caveats: Clonotype sharing across several donors was observed for roughly 5% of naive CD4 clonotypes.

This clone was recorded only once. Its antigen is currently unknown. A roughly 200 ng quantity of DNA, tens of thousands of T cell genomes, went into the sorted-subset replicate PCRs. Repertoires were generated with immunoSEQ multiplex PCR, while TCRdb's copy carries only in-frame clones and drops some. This sample has 2,100,000 or so clones, with nearly 97% found just once. Germline CDR1 and CDR2: SGHRS and YFSETQ. The V end was cut by 4 bases, the J end by 7 bases, with 13 bases between. The CDR3 sequence is 13 residues long. Caucasian adults living in Nashville, Tennessee, provided all samples. A CD45RA-negative memory subset and a CD45RA+ naive subset were separated from the CD4+ cells.

The receptor was isolated from a young man in good health. The J gene is TRBJ2-3, the V gene TRBV5-1; perhaps TRBD2 as D (5 bases). Sequencing was carried out using naive CD4+ T cells sorted from blood. Indicated subset: CD45RA+ positively selected. CDR3 loop: CASSPGIENTQYF. The CDR3 nucleotides are TGCGCCAGCAGCCCGGGGATAGAGAATACGCAGTATTTT. Filled out from reference TRBV5-1 and TRBJ2-3, the complete variable domain reads KAGVTQTPRYLIKTRGQQVTLSCSPISGHRSVSWYQQTPGQGLQFLFEYFSETQRNKGNFPGRFSGRQFSNSRSEMNVSTLELGDSALYLCASSPGIENTQYFGPGTRLTVL.